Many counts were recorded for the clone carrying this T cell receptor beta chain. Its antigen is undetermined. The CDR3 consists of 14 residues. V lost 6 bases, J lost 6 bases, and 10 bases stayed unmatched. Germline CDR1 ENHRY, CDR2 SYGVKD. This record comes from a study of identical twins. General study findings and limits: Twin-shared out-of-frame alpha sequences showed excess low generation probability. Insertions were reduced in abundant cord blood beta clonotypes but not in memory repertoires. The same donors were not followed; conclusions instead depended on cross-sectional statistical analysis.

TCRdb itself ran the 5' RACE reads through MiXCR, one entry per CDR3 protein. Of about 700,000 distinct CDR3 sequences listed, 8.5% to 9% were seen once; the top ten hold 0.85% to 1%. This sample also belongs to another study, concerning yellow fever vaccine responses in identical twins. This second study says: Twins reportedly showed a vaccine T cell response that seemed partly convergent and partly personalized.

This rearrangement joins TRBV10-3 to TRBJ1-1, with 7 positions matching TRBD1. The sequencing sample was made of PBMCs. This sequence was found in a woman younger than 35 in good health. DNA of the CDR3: TGTGCCATCAGCGAACAGGGGCTTGGGGCTGAAGCTTTCTTT. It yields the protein CAISEQGLGAEAFF.